Listed here are 14 T cell receptor beta chains from one sample, sequenced in a study of breast tumors, draining lymph nodes, adjacent tissues. Breast cancer patients provided tissue from their axillary draining lymph nodes. MiXCR was run by TCRdb on the multiplex PCR reads, yielding one entry per CDR3 protein. Here the sample spans approximately 230,000 distinct CDR3 sequences, 30% to 35% being singletons. Sequences were obtained from axillary lymph node tissue. The origin of the receptors is a female donor with breast cancer. Some clones in this sample may be carry-over from other donors' samples.

CDR3 sequence reads: CASSYSAATKNIQYF. The DNA of the CDR3 is TGTGCCAGCAGTTACTCGGCAGCCACAAAAAACATTCAGTACTTC. The chain has TRBV6-5 and TRBJ2-4, with D unclear. CDR3 size: 15 residues. V lost 0 bases and J lost 4, with 10 bases in between. The germline V gene encodes CDR1 MNHEY and CDR2 SVGAGI.

This clonotype was recorded at least ten times. V and J are TRBV4-3 and TRBJ1-2, with 7 bases fitting TRBD1. Germline V CDR1 and CDR2: LGHNA, YSLEER. V shed 0 bases and J 6 bases; nucleotides not matched to a gene: 7. The CDR3 extends over 15 amino acids. The CDR3 DNA reads TGCGCCAGCAGCCAAGATCGGGGCAGGGGGGATGGCTACACCTTC. It codes for CASSQDRGRGDGYTF.

Note on this clonotype: Its ends do not fully match the called genes, so a read error is possible. The chain joins TRBV24-1 to TRBJ2-2, with D possibly being TRBD2 (6 bases). The CDR3 is 16 residues long. Per the germline V gene, CDR1 is KGHDR and CDR2 is SFDVKD. CDR3 sequence reads: CATSDLREKNTGELLF. The DNA of the CDR3 is TGTGCCACCAGTGATTTGCGGGAGAAGAACACCGGGGAGCTGCTTTTT.

The V and J genes are TRBV28 and TRBJ2-3, with 7 positions matching TRBD2. This CDR3 has 15 amino acids. The germline gives CDR1 MDHEN, CDR2 SYDVKM. V lost 5 bases to trimming and J lost 6 bases; unmatched junction nucleotides: 11. CDR3 sequence (DNA): TGTGCCAGCAGTGCCGTAGGCGGGAGAACTGATACGCAGTATTTT. Protein product: CASSAVGGRTDTQYF.

This clonotype was observed a single time. The germline gene is not matched at one end of the junction; a read error may be the cause. This rearrangement joins TRBV9 to TRBJ2-5, with TRBD2 identical over 7 bases. The CDR3 consists of 14 residues. Germline CDR1 is SGDLS and CDR2 is YYNGEE. The CDR3 sequence: CASSKPGGQETQSF. The DNA for the CDR3 is TGTGCCAGCAGCAAACCGGGAGGCCAAGAGACCCAGTCCTTC.

This clonotype has ten or more counts. One end of the junction does not line up with germline, which may come from a read error. This rearrangement joins TRBV15 to TRBJ2-1, with 16 bases fitting TRBD2. Per germline, CDR1 LNHNV and CDR2 YYDKDF (reference sequence). The CDR3 has 17 amino acids. This chain's CDR3 is CAASREGLAGGGNEQFF. The DNA for the CDR3 is TGTGCCGCCAGCAGGGAGGGACTAGCGGGAGGGGGCAATGAGCAGTTCTTC.

In this sample, this clonotype turned up many times. This rearrangement joins TRBV19 to TRBJ2-5; tentative D call: TRBD2 (6 bases). V lost 8 bases and J 4 bases, leaving 8 bases between the germline ends. The germline gives CDR1 LNHDA, CDR2 SQIVND (reference sequence). The CDR3 totals 11 residues. The CDR3 DNA reads as TGTGCCAGTTTGGGAGGAGAGACCCAGTACTTC. Encoded protein: CASLGGETQYF.

In this sample, this clonotype turned up many times. The genes are TRBV6-1 and TRBJ2-3, with TRBD2 matching 16 bases. The J segment lost 5 bases and the V segment lost 8 bases, leaving 10 bases of the junction unmatched. CDR1 is MNHNS and CDR2 is SASEGT in the germline V gene. This CDR3 has 17 amino acids. This CDR3 is CASYRGTSGRGQDTQYF. Written as DNA, the CDR3 is TGTGCCAGCTACCGAGGGACTAGCGGGAGGGGTCAAGATACGCAGTATTTT.

Details on this clonotype: At one end the junction does not follow the germline gene, possibly because of a read error. The J gene is TRBJ2-7, the V gene TRBV6-6; possibly TRBD1 for D (6 bases). The germline V gene has CDR1 MNHNY and CDR2 SVGAGI (reference sequence). There are 13 residues in the CDR3. The CDR3 DNA is TGTGCCAGCAGTCACCGGGACACCTACGAGCAGTGCTTC. This gives the protein CASSHRDTYEQCF.

This clonotype was counted ten times or more. The chain is built from TRBV19 and TRBJ2-2; 7 positions match TRBD1. CDR1 LNHDA and CDR2 SQIVND come from the germline V gene (reference sequence). V lost 2 bases, J lost 4 bases, and 7 bases stayed unmatched. The CDR3 totals 16 residues. The CDR3 nucleotides are TGTGCCAGTAGTATATTGACCCCAGGGGGCACCGGGGAGCTGTTTTTT. Protein sequence: CASSILTPGGTGELFF.

Note on this clonotype: The junction differs from germline at one of its ends, possibly a read error. The chain joins TRBV10-3 to TRBJ2-7; 12 nucleotides line up with TRBD2. The CDR3 consists of 18 residues. Looked up from germline, CDR1 is ENHRY and CDR2 is SYGVKD. The CDR3 sequence: CAISESEASGRASNEQYF. CDR3 coding DNA: TGTGCCATCAGTGAGTCCGAAGCTAGCGGGAGGGCCTCCAACGAGCAGTACTTC.

This clonotype was counted many times. J is TRBJ2-1 and V is TRBV7-6, with a tentative D call TRBD1 (6 bases). Germline-derived CDR1 and CDR2 are SGHVS and FNYEAQ. V shed 3 bases and J shed 7 bases, with 16 bases lying between them. This CDR3 has 15 amino acids. The CDR3 DNA reads TGTGCCAGCAGCTTCTTAGGGCAGGGGACGAATGAGCAGTTCTTC. Residues: CASSFLGQGTNEQFF.

In regard to this clonotype: The junction and the germline gene differ at one end; a read error may be behind it. The chain couples TRBV7-9 to TRBJ2-3; 14 bases agree with TRBD2. The CDR3 totals 15 residues. CDR1 and CDR2 from the germline V gene are SEHNR and FQNEAQ (reference sequence). CDR3 in amino acids: CASGLGTSGRGTRYF. As DNA, the CDR3 is TGTGCCAGCGGCTTGGGGACTAGCGGGAGAGGTACGCGGTATTTT.

This clonotype was seen a single time. The chain couples TRBV10-3 to TRBJ1-6; TRBD1 matches at 10 bases. Germline CDR1 is ENHRY and CDR2 is SYGVKD. With V trimmed by 10 bases and J by 6 bases, 15 bases remained unmatched. The CDR3 length is 17 residues. The CDR3 spells CATAGAGTGDGNSPLHF. The CDR3 DNA is TGTGCCACCGCGGGCGCAGGGACAGGGGATGGTAATTCACCCCTCCACTTT.